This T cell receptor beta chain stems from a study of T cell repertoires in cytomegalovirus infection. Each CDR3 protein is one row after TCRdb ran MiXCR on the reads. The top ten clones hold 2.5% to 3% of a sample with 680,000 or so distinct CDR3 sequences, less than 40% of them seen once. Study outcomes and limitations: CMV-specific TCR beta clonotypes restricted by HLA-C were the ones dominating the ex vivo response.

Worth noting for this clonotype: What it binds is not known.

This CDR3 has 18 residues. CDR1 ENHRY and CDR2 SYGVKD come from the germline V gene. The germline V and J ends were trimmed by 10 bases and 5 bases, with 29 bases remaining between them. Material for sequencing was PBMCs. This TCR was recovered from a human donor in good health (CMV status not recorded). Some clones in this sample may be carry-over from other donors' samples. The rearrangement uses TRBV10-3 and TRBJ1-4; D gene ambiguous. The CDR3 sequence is CATAAAGFSGRSNEKLFF. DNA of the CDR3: TGTGCCACTGCAGCTGCTGGCTTTTCGGGCAGGTCGAATGAAAAACTGTTTTTT.